Reported below is one T cell receptor (beta chain). The sample belongs to a study of blood T cells in healthy people across ages. Germline CDR1 is SGHRS and CDR2 is YFSETQ. Between the trimmed V and J ends, which lost 3 bases and 7 bases, there was a span of 16 bases. The CDR3 runs 14 residues. The authors ran a second PCR of about 7 to 12 cycles using a sample-barcoded 5' primer and a J-beta primer mix. TCRdb redid the calling of the 5' RACE reads with MiXCR, one entry per CDR3 protein. The table has about 1.6 million distinct CDR3 sequences, about 31% seen once. This chain links TRBV5-1 with TRBJ1-2; a weak D match, TRBD1 (5 bases). The clonotype originates from a woman aged 25-40 years in good health. Sequencing was carried out using blood. This CDR3 is CASSSEGREAGYTF. The CDR3 coding sequence is TGCGCCAGCAGCTCGGAGGGCAGGGAGGCTGGCTACACCTTC.